This TCR beta chain was sequenced during a study of blood T cells in healthy people across ages. The CDR3 loop spans 14 amino acids. CDR1 is SGHTA, CDR2 FQGNSA, per germline. V shed 5 bases and J shed 4 bases, with 14 bases lying between them. A second about 7 to 11 cycle PCR used barcoded and J-beta primers. TCRdb re-called the 5' RACE reads through MiXCR, storing one row per CDR3 protein. In the table there are 1.5 million to 2 million distinct CDR3 sequences, approximately 50% of which are singletons. This chain links TRBV7-2 with TRBJ2-5; the D is unclear. Sample: blood. The clonotype originates from a woman between 35 and 50 years old in good health. Here the CDR3 reads CASSLRLFGETQYF. Written as DNA, the CDR3 is TGTGCCAGCAGCCTCCGATTGTTTGGAGAGACCCAGTACTTC. The whole variable domain, filled in from reference TRBV7-2 and TRBJ2-5, reads GAGVSQSPSNKVTEKGKDVELRCDPISGHTALYWYRQSLGQGLEFLIYFQGNSAPDKSGLPSDRFSAERTGGSVSTLTIQRTQQEDSAVYLCASSLRLFGETQYFGPGTRLLVL.